The 31 T cell receptor beta chains presented below share a single source sample, sequenced in a study of identical twins. In TCRdb, the 5' RACE reads were re-called with MiXCR into one record per CDR3 protein. Among 250,000 or so distinct CDR3 sequences listed, about 8.5% were seen once. The same data also contributed to another study, on yellow fever vaccine responses in identical twins.

Sequencing input: CD8+ T cells sorted from blood. Receptors were obtained from a woman in her late teens or twenties in good health.

This clonotype came up many times. The V gene is TRBV9, the J gene TRBJ2-7, with 7 nucleotides matching TRBD2. In germline, CDR1 is SGDLS, CDR2 YYNGEE. Trimming removed 0 bases from V and 0 bases from J; junction bases left unmatched: 3. The CDR3 is 15 amino acids. CDR3 sequence: CASSVDGGSSYEQYF. CDR3 DNA: TGTGCCAGCAGCGTAGATGGCGGGAGCTCCTACGAGCAGTACTTC.

This clonotype was seen a few times. This chain uses TRBV7-9 with TRBJ2-7, with 9 nucleotides matching TRBD1. CDR1 and CDR2 from the germline V gene are SEHNR and FQNEAQ (reference sequence). The CDR3 spans 13 residues. Trimming removed 7 bases from V and 3 bases from J; junction bases left unmatched: 4. In DNA, the CDR3 is TGTGCCAGCAACTCGGGACAGGGCTACGAGCAGTACTTC. It encodes CASNSGQGYEQYF.

The V gene is TRBV27, the J gene TRBJ2-7; D is unresolved. The CDR3 runs 13 residues. Trimming shortened V by 8 bases and J by 4 bases, and 15 bases separated the two germline ends. Per germline, CDR1 MNHEY and CDR2 SMNVEV (reference sequence). The CDR3 coding sequence is TGTGCCAGCGCCCCGACGTCCGCTTACGAGCAGTACTTC. As protein: CASAPTSAYEQYF.

The sample holds many counts of this clonotype. The V gene is TRBV11-1, the J gene TRBJ2-3, with 12 nucleotides matching TRBD2. The CDR3 has 18 amino acids. CDR1 and CDR2 from the germline V gene are SGHAT and FQDESV (reference sequence). Trimming cost V 4 bases and J 6 bases; bases outside gene matches: 14. The CDR3 here is CASSSPSTSGGRLDTQYF. The CDR3, as DNA: TGTGCCAGCAGCTCTCCTTCGACTAGCGGGGGCCGCTTGGATACGCAGTATTTT. Full variable domain (missing parts from reference TRBV11-1 and TRBJ2-3): EAEVAQSPRYKITEKSQAVAFWCDPISGHATLYWYRQILGQGPELLVQFQDESVVDDSQLPKDRFSAERLKGVDSTLKIQPAELGDSAMYLCASSSPSTSGGRLDTQYFGPGTRLTVL.

The chain has TRBV12-3 or TRBV12-4 and TRBJ2-1; 10 nucleotides agree with TRBD1. The CDR3 is made up of 17 amino acids. With V trimmed by 3 bases and J by 4 bases, 9 bases remained unmatched. CDR3 region: CASSFSVGDRGYNEQFF. The CDR3, as DNA: TGTGCCAGCAGTTTCTCTGTAGGGGACAGGGGTTACAATGAGCAGTTCTTC.

J is TRBJ1-1 and V is TRBV7-9; 9 bases are a match to TRBD1. The CDR3 loop spans 15 amino acids. Germline CDR1 is SEHNR and CDR2 is FQNEAQ (reference sequence). V shed 1 base and J 5 bases; nucleotides not matched to a gene: 5. This CDR3 reads CASSLGGQGGTEAFF. CDR3 DNA: TGTGCCAGCAGCTTAGGGGGACAGGGAGGTACTGAAGCTTTCTTT.

There are many counts of this clonotype. This chain connects TRBV12-3 or TRBV12-4 to TRBJ2-7, with D tentatively TRBD1 (6 bases). CDR3 length: 16 amino acids. Deletions cut 2 bases from V and 5 bases from J, with 19 bases between. The CDR3 loop is CASSLTGAIQGNEQYF. In nucleotides, the CDR3 is TGTGCCAGCAGTTTAACCGGCGCTATACAGGGTAACGAGCAGTACTTC.

This clonotype has a handful of counts. The rearrangement uses TRBV13 and TRBJ2-7, with D perhaps TRBD2 (6 bases). CDR1 and CDR2 (germline): PRHDT, FYEKMQ (reference sequence). V dropped 0 bases and J dropped 7 bases, with 10 bases sitting between them. The CDR3 is 13 residues long. The CDR3 region is CASSLGGSGEQYF. The CDR3 DNA follows: TGTGCCAGCAGCTTAGGCGGGAGTGGGGAGCAGTACTTC.

This sequence joins TRBV12-3 or TRBV12-4 and TRBJ2-1, with 8 bases identical to TRBD2. The CDR3 length is 16 residues. Trimming cost V 7 bases and J 4 bases; bases outside gene matches: 12. The CDR3 spells CASNSLAEGLYNEQFF. In nucleotides, the CDR3 is TGTGCCAGCAACTCACTAGCGGAGGGACTGTACAATGAGCAGTTCTTC.

Many counts were recorded for this clonotype. The chain is built from TRBV29-1 and TRBJ2-2, with D perhaps being TRBD1 or TRBD2 (6 bases each). V gave up 5 bases and J gave up 7 bases, with 17 bases separating them. Germline CDR1 reads SQVTM; CDR2 reads ANQGSEA. The CDR3 extends over 14 amino acids. The CDR3 sequence is CSVLSPGEDGELFF. The CDR3 coding sequence is TGCAGCGTTTTATCCCCAGGGGAGGACGGGGAGCTGTTTTTT.

V and J are TRBV19 and TRBJ2-2; D uncertain. Looked up from germline, CDR1 is LNHDA and CDR2 is SQIVND (reference sequence). Trimming pared 8 bases from V and 4 bases from J, leaving 14 bases between. This CDR3 contains 14 residues. CDR3 sequence (DNA): TGTGCCAGTTCGCACGGAACGTCCACCGGGGAGCTGTTTTTT. Translating gives CASSHGTSTGELFF.

This clonotype was recorded a few times. The rearrangement joins TRBV7-9 to TRBJ2-1, with 11 bases matching TRBD2. CDR1 SEHNR and CDR2 FQNEAQ come from the germline V gene (reference sequence). CDR3 size: 15 residues. V lost 5 bases to trimming and J lost 7 bases; unmatched junction nucleotides: 7. CDR3 protein: CASSVLAGVNNEQFF. CDR3 bases: TGTGCCAGCAGCGTACTAGCGGGAGTTAATAATGAGCAGTTCTTC.

This clonotype was counted a few times. The chain couples TRBV5-1 to TRBJ2-7, with D possibly TRBD2 on 5 matching bases. Per germline, CDR1 SGHRS and CDR2 YFSETQ. V was shortened by 0 bases and J by 2 bases, with 9 bases between the two germline ends. The CDR3 is 14 residues long. The CDR3 protein is CASSLGLSTYEQYF. As DNA, the CDR3 is TGCGCCAGCAGCTTGGGACTATCCACCTACGAGCAGTACTTC.

The rearrangement uses TRBV20-1 and TRBJ2-5; 11 bases match TRBD1. Losses at the gene ends were 6 bases for V and 4 bases for J; bases not matched to a gene: 7. CDR1 DFQATT and CDR2 SNEGSKA come from the germline V gene (reference sequence). This CDR3 is built from 14 residues. The CDR3 protein is CSAGTGGGVETQYF. DNA for the CDR3: TGCAGTGCGGGGACAGGGGGAGGAGTAGAGACCCAGTACTTC.

This clonotype was found a few times. The chain is built from TRBV5-6 and TRBJ2-1, with TRBD1 matching over 10 bases. Per the germline V gene, CDR1 is SGHDT and CDR2 is YYEEEE. The CDR3 is 17 amino acids. V lost 2 bases to trimming and J lost 0 bases; unmatched junction nucleotides: 5. CDR3: CASSFRTGGSSYNEQFF. CDR3 in DNA: TGTGCCAGCAGCTTCCGGACAGGGGGGAGCTCCTACAATGAGCAGTTCTTC.

At least ten counts were recorded for this clonotype. CDR3 sequence: CASRKGGPYNEQFF. CDR3 DNA sequence: TGCGCCAGCAGGAAAGGGGGCCCCTACAATGAGCAGTTCTTC. The genes are TRBV5-1 and TRBJ2-1, with 7 bases fitting TRBD1. V was clipped by 5 bases and J by 2 bases; unmatched bases: 4. Germline V gives CDR1 SGHRS, CDR2 YFSETQ. The CDR3 sequence is 14 residues long.

This clonotype appeared many times. The rearrangement links TRBV6-5 to TRBJ2-1; 8 bases match TRBD2. V lost 2 bases and J lost 8; bases outside the gene matches: 14. CDR3 length equals 17 residues. Germline loops: CDR1 MNHEY, CDR2 SVGAGI. The CDR3 spells CASSYVGAGAGADEQFF. As DNA, the CDR3 is TGTGCCAGCAGTTACGTCGGAGCGGGAGCAGGGGCTGATGAGCAGTTCTTC.

The chain employs TRBV29-1 and TRBJ1-1; D uncertain. There are 13 residues in the CDR3. The ends were cut back, 4 bases at V and 5 bases at J, with 14 bases in the middle. The V gene's germline CDR1 is SQVTM and CDR2 ANQGSEA. In DNA, the CDR3 is TGCAGCGTTGCCGACGGATATCGGACTGAAGCTTTCTTT. Translation gives CSVADGYRTEAFF.

This clonotype was detected only a few times. The chain employs TRBV28 and TRBJ2-3; D remains ambiguous. Between the trimmed V and J ends, which lost 3 bases and 2 bases, there was a span of 12 bases. The CDR3 has 15 amino acids. Germline V gene lookup returns CDR1 MDHEN and CDR2 SYDVKM. The CDR3: CASSFSSAYTDTQYF. The CDR3 DNA reads TGTGCCAGCAGTTTCTCGTCAGCTTACACAGATACGCAGTATTTT.

This clonotype was counted between two and nine times. CDR3 sequence: CASSQVTQREPSTDTQYF. In DNA form, the CDR3 reads TGCGCCAGCAGCCAAGTCACTCAGAGGGAACCTAGCACAGATACGCAGTATTTT. The chain is built from TRBV4-1 and TRBJ2-3, with D perhaps TRBD2 (5 bases). Trimming cost V 1 base and J 0 bases, with 17 bases left between them. The CDR3 contains 18 residues. Germline V gives CDR1 MGHRA, CDR2 YSYEKL.

This chain links TRBV11-2 with TRBJ2-5, with 10 bases identical to TRBD2. The CDR3 spans 18 residues. Germline V lookup: CDR1 SGHAT, CDR2 FQNNGV. J gave up 0 bases and V 1 base, and 8 bases lay outside the gene matches. The CDR3 loop is CASSLGIGAGGYQETQYF. The CDR3 nucleotides are TGTGCCAGCAGCTTAGGGATTGGAGCGGGAGGGTACCAAGAGACCCAGTACTTC. The variable domain in full, completed from reference TRBV11-2 and TRBJ2-5, reads EAGVAQSPRYKIIEKRQSVAFWCNPISGHATLYWYQQILGQGPKLLIQFQNNGVVDDSQLPKDRFSAERLKGVDSTLKIQPAKLEDSAVYLCASSLGIGAGGYQETQYFGPGTRLLVL.

J is TRBJ2-7 and V is TRBV20-1; D call uncertain. The CDR3 length is 11 residues. Germline V gives CDR1 DFQATT, CDR2 SNEGSKA (reference sequence). The V end was cut by 1 base, the J end by 7 bases, with 8 bases between. CDR3 bases: TGCAGTGCTAGAGGCCGGGTAGAGCAGTACTTC. This gives the protein CSARGRVEQYF.

This clonotype has ten or more counts. The rearrangement joins TRBV6-1 to TRBJ2-2; unclear D gene. This CDR3 has 14 residues. The V end was cut by 4 bases, the J end by 0 bases, with 6 bases between. Germline V CDR1 and CDR2: MNHNS, SASEGT. For the CDR3, the DNA is TGTGCCAGCAGTGCGATGGCGAACACCGGGGAGCTGTTTTTT. This gives the protein CASSAMANTGELFF.

This clonotype was found many times. This sequence joins TRBV27 and TRBJ1-2; 7 bases fit TRBD1. CDR3 length: 18 amino acids. Per germline, CDR1 MNHEY and CDR2 SMNVEV (reference sequence). Germline trimming cut 6 bases from V and 4 bases from J; bases unmatched to any gene: 20. CDR3 loop: CASRARESTRQGSYGYTF. In nucleotides, the CDR3 is TGTGCCAGCAGGGCCCGGGAATCGACAAGACAGGGTAGCTATGGCTACACCTTC.

In DNA form, the CDR3 reads TGTGCTAGTGAGTCGGGACCTTCTAGGGAGCAGTTCTTC. It codes for CASESGPSREQFF. The chain combines TRBV12-5 with TRBJ2-1, with D possibly called TRBD1 or TRBD2 (5 bases each). The CDR3 totals 13 residues. The V end was cut by 7 bases, the J end by 10 bases, with 17 bases between. Germline V lookup: CDR1 LGHNT, CDR2 FRNRAP.

The chain carries TRBV24-1 and TRBJ2-2; D unresolved. V was clipped by 7 bases and J by 4 bases, with 12 bases between them. From germline, CDR1 is KGHDR and CDR2 SFDVKD. The CDR3 has 14 amino acids. As DNA, the CDR3 is TGTGCCACCAGGGAGACAAGCCCCACCGGGGAGCTGTTTTTT. Its protein is CATRETSPTGELFF.

About this clonotype itself: Lacking the conserved final phenylalanine or tryptophan, this CDR3 likely reflects a read error. This chain links TRBV12-3 or TRBV12-4 with TRBJ2-7; D call uncertain. The CDR3 is made up of 12 amino acids. The ends were cut back, 1 base at V and 6 bases at J, with 7 bases in the middle. CDR3 DNA sequence: TGTGCCAGCAGTTTAGGTTGGCGCGAGCAGTACTTA. Encoded protein: CASSLGWREQYL.

This clonotype turned up a few times. The chain combines TRBV5-6 with TRBJ2-3; TRBD2 matches at 9 bases. Germline assignment: CDR1 SGHDT and CDR2 YYEEEE. The V gene end was trimmed by 5 bases and the J gene end by 0 bases; junction bases not matched to a gene: 10. CDR3 length equals 17 residues. The CDR3 sequence: CASSYGTSRPSTDTQYF. The CDR3 DNA reads TGTGCCAGCAGTTACGGGACTAGCAGACCTAGCACAGATACGCAGTATTTT.

The chain recombines TRBV7-4 with TRBJ2-7, with 10 bases lining up with TRBD2. CDR3 length: 16 residues. V trimming: 5 bases; J trimming: 0 bases; junction bases outside the gene matches: 7. Germline V gene sequence: CDR1 SGHVT, CDR2 SQSDAQ. CDR3 loop: CASSISRTSGSYEQYF. CDR3 nucleotide sequence: TGTGCCAGCAGCATAAGTCGGACTAGCGGCTCCTACGAGCAGTACTTC. Variable domain in full (rest from reference TRBV7-4 and TRBJ2-7): GAGVSQSPRYKVAKRGRDVALRCDSISGHVTLYWYRQTLGQGSEVLTYSQSDAQRDKSGRPSGRFSAERPERSVSTLKIQRTEQGDSAVYLCASSISRTSGSYEQYFGPGTRLTVT.

The chain joins TRBV20-1 to TRBJ2-3; the D gene is possibly TRBD2 (5 bases). The V end lost 6 bases, the J end lost 0 bases, and 16 bases lay between the germline ends. The CDR3 sequence is 15 residues long. Germline V lookup: CDR1 DFQATT, CDR2 SNEGSKA (reference sequence). Written as DNA, the CDR3 is TGCAGTGCCCCGGACTTAATAACTAGCACAGATACGCAGTATTTT. It is translated as CSAPDLITSTDTQYF.

This clonotype was recorded at least ten times. V usage is TRBV2 and J usage is TRBJ2-7, with 7 bases fitting TRBD2. Germline V gene data show CDR1 as SNHLY and CDR2 as FYNNEI. The trim removed 2 bases at V and 2 bases at J, leaving 6 bases unmatched. CDR3 length equals 15 residues. The CDR3 nucleotides are TGTGCCAGCAGTGAATCTGGGCTAGCGGCCTACGAGCAGTACTTC. It translates to CASSESGLAAYEQYF.